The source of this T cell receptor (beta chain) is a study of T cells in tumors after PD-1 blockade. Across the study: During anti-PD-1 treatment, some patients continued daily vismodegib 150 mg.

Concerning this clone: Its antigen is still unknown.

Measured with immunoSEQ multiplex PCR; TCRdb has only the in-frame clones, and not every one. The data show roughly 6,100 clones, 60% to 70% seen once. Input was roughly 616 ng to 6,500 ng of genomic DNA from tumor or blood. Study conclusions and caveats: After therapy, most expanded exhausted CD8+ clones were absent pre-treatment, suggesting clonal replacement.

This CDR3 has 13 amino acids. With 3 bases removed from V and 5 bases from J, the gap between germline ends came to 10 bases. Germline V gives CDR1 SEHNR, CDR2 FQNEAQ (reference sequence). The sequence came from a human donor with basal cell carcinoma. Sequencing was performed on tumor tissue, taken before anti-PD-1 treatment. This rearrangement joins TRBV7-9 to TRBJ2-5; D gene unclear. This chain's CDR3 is CASSFFRSETQYF. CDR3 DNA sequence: TGTGCCAGCAGCTTTTTCAGAAGCGAGACCCAGTACTTC.